These 12 T cell receptor beta chains originate from one sample sequenced in a study of cytomegalovirus exposure and HLA in healthy donors. Both 60 Vbeta primers and 13 Jbeta primers went into the PCR. The data were produced by immunoSEQ multiplex PCR, yet TCRdb's version contains in-frame clones alone and is incomplete. Of about 110,000 clones detected, roughly 70% appear once; the ten largest clones hold roughly 8.4%. What was sequenced was PBMCs. The receptors shown here come from a man younger than 45 in good health and CMV-seropositive.

There are a few counts of this clone. The rearrangement joins TRBV27 to TRBJ1-6; unclear D gene. CDR1 and CDR2 (germline): MNHEY, SMNVEV (reference sequence). V was clipped by 6 bases and J by 9 bases, with 12 bases between them. The CDR3 runs 13 residues. The CDR3 coding sequence is TGTGCCAGCAGGGGCGACGTGGCTTCACCCCTCCACTTT. Its protein is CASRGDVASPLHF.

This clone has a handful of counts. CDR3 bases: TGCGCCAGCTCTTACGAAACCCCCGGGACAGGGGAAGGGTCAAGTCAGTACTTC. As protein: CASSYETPGTGEGSSQYF. The rearrangement uses TRBV4-3 and TRBJ2-4, with TRBD1 matching over 10 bases. J gave up 12 bases and V 8 bases, and 25 bases lay outside the gene matches. Germline loops: CDR1 LGHNA, CDR2 YSLEER. The CDR3 covers 18 residues.

This clone was counted between two and nine times. The V gene is TRBV6-1, the J gene TRBJ2-3, with a tentative D call TRBD1 (6 bases). Trimming took off 6 bases at V and 11 bases at J, with 15 bases between the two ends. Germline V gene lookup returns CDR1 MNHNS and CDR2 SASEGT. This CDR3 is built from 12 residues. In DNA form, the CDR3 reads TGTGCCAGCAGCCTACAGGGCTGGGGGCAGTATTTT. Translating it yields CASSLQGWGQYF.

This clone was picked up a small number of times. V gene TRBV5-1 combines with J gene TRBJ2-5, with D maybe TRBD1 (6 bases). The CDR3 loop spans 14 amino acids. In germline, CDR1 is SGHRS, CDR2 YFSETQ. Deletions cut 4 bases from V and 4 bases from J, with 14 bases between. CDR3 region: CASSQTGLGETQYF. In nucleotides, the CDR3 is TGCGCCAGCAGCCAAACAGGGCTAGGAGAGACCCAGTACTTC.

This rearrangement joins TRBV4-1 to TRBJ2-1; 8 bases fit TRBD2. CDR1 MGHRA and CDR2 YSYEKL come from the germline V gene. The CDR3 runs 16 residues. V gave up 4 bases and J gave up 0 bases; unmatched junction bases: 5. CDR3 coding DNA: TGCGCCAGCAGCCCCGGACTAGCCTTCTCCTACAATGAGCAGTTCTTC. Translation: CASSPGLAFSYNEQFF.

The chain recombines TRBV11-1 with TRBJ1-1, with D perhaps TRBD1 (6 bases). The germline V and J ends were trimmed by 5 bases and 1 base, with 11 bases remaining between them. The CDR3 extends over 14 amino acids. Germline V CDR1 and CDR2: SGHAT, FQDESV (reference sequence). CDR3 in amino acids: CASSRARGNTEAFF. The CDR3 coding sequence is TGTGCCAGCAGCAGAGCCAGGGGGAACACTGAAGCTTTCTTT.

J is TRBJ2-1 and V is TRBV11-3, with TRBD2 identical over 10 bases. Germline V CDR1 and CDR2: SGHNT, YENEEA. With V trimmed by 0 bases and J by 3 bases, 5 bases remained unmatched. This CDR3 comprises 17 residues. Here the CDR3 reads CASSLESGRVLYNEQFF. The CDR3 bases are TGTGCCAGCAGCTTAGAAAGCGGGAGGGTCCTCTACAATGAGCAGTTCTTC.

J is TRBJ2-7 and V is TRBV10-1; D possibly corresponds to TRBD1 (8 bases). The CDR3 totals 14 residues. The ends were cut back, 6 bases at V and 3 bases at J, with 15 bases in the middle. Looked up from germline, CDR1 is WNHNN and CDR2 is SYGVQD (reference sequence). CDR3 bases: TGCGCCAGCAGCCACTACAGGGGGGGCTACGAGCAGTACTTC. Encoded protein: CASSHYRGGYEQYF.

As DNA, the CDR3 is TGTGCCTGGATATGGACTAATGGTACGCAGTATTTT. Amino acid sequence: CAWIWTNGTQYF. The chain carries TRBV30 and TRBJ2-3, with TRBD2 as a possible D gene (6 bases). Trimming removed 4 bases from V and 8 bases from J, with 13 bases in between. Germline values: CDR1 GTSNPN, CDR2 SVGIG (reference sequence). This CDR3 region has 12 residues.

V gene TRBV5-1 combines with J gene TRBJ1-1; possible D gene TRBD1, 6 bases. Germline values: CDR1 SGHRS, CDR2 YFSETQ. The CDR3 runs to 15 residues. Trimming took off 4 bases at V and 3 bases at J, with 16 bases between the two ends. CDR3 loop: CASSDHRVGDTEAFF. CDR3 DNA sequence: TGCGCCAGCAGCGACCACAGGGTAGGGGACACTGAAGCTTTCTTT.

The chain carries TRBV7-2 and TRBJ2-3; 7 positions match TRBD2. CDR3 size: 16 residues. Germline V CDR1 and CDR2: SGHTA, FQGNSA. The V gene end was trimmed by 2 bases and the J gene end by 2 bases; junction bases not matched to a gene: 7. The DNA of the CDR3 is TGTGCCAGCAGCTTAAATGGGGGAGGGATCACAGATACGCAGTATTTT. It yields the protein CASSLNGGGITDTQYF.

This clone has more than one count but fewer than ten. The chain is built from TRBV7-9 and TRBJ2-6; D possibly corresponds to TRBD2 (7 bases). V was cut by 7 bases and J by 0 bases, with 19 bases left in between. This CDR3 has 18 amino acids. Per germline, CDR1 SEHNR and CDR2 FQNEAQ (reference sequence). The CDR3 DNA reads TGTGCCAGCACCCGAGGGGGGGCTACCTTCTCTGGGGCCAACGTCCTGACTTTC. This gives the protein CASTRGGATFSGANVLTF.